This T cell receptor (beta chain) came from a study of blood T cells in healthy people across ages. Study in general: Using template switching, researchers captured about one barcoded beta molecule for each two T cells.

General study results and limits: Among T cells, TCR beta diversity per million cells dropped roughly linearly as age rose. Naive T cell percentage showed a strong correlation with TCR beta diversity.

The authors ran a second PCR of roughly 6 to 12 cycles using a sample-barcoded 5' primer and a J-beta primer mix. A template-switch adaptor that had 12 random nucleotides put a tag on each cDNA molecule. TCRdb itself ran the 5' RACE reads through MiXCR, one entry per CDR3 protein. Here the sample spans fewer than 2,000,000 distinct CDR3 sequences, about 39% being singletons. CDR3 size: 8 residues. The V gene's germline CDR1 is SGHVS and CDR2 FNYEAQ. Trimming shortened V by 6 bases and J by 11 bases, and 4 bases separated the two germline ends. Concerning this clonotype itself: Its antigen remains unidentified.

J is TRBJ1-1 and V is TRBV7-6, with D hard to call. The sample consisted of blood. This receptor was obtained from a human donor in good health. The CDR3 region has the DNA TGTGCCAGCAGAAGGGCTTTCTTT. It codes for CASRRAFF.